This is a list of T cell receptor beta chains from one sample in a study of blood T cell repertoires in COVID-19. Assay: immunoSEQ multiplex PCR; the TCRdb copy retains only in-frame clones and omits some. The repertoire has roughly 70,000 clones, about nine tenths of them found once; the top ten carry 6% to 8%. Sequencing used peripheral blood. Receptors were obtained from a woman aged 80 or over with active COVID-19. The CDR3 runs from the conserved cysteine through the conserved F or W. Rows give clone size only sometimes, using once, few, many, or a class for an expanded clone.

V gene | clone size | CDR3 protein
TRBV9 | NA | CASSAVTEYGYTF
TRBV2 | NA | CASSYRGLDIQYF
TRBV4-3 | NA | CASSQDHTGGTYNEQFF
TRBV2 | NA | CASSVDLRSGYTF
TRBV3-1/TRBV3-2 | NA | CASSQVGGVNTGELFF
TRBV6-5 | NA | CASSYQRAYNEQFF
TRBV19 | once | CASSPAPRTGDYEQYF
TRBV20-1 | NA | CSASSAGGGNNEQFF
TRBV28 | NA | CASIELGSPNEKLFF
TRBV7-3 | NA | CASSLVAGGKETQYF
TRBV7-9 | NA | CASSLGGSSGDTQYF
TRBV4-2 | NA | CASSQDTRTDTQYF
TRBV11-3 | NA | CASSLGPPVLEQFF
TRBV2 | NA | CASSREDSPYGYTF
TRBV6-6 | NA | CASRGGTSSYEQYF
TRBV28 | few | CASSLGGGNIYEQYF
TRBV6-2/TRBV6-3 | NA | CASSYSQQPLEPQHF
TRBV18 | NA | CASSPSSGSYEQYF
TRBV28 | NA | CASSSGGAGTVNSPLHF
TRBV6-2/TRBV6-3 | NA | CASSRQREDTQYF
TRBV5-4 | NA | CASSPAQGLAGASTDTQYF
TRBV6-2/TRBV6-3 | NA | CASSPAGQQETQYF
TRBV24-1 | NA | CATSDGQGVLWTQYF
TRBV13 | NA | CASSLTSEWRTDTQYF
TRBV9 | once | CASSVLTGGDEQYF
TRBV28 | NA | CASSFGTGFAEAFF
TRBV19 | NA | CASKAGKNIQYF
TRBV6-4 | NA | CASSPGGDTQYF
TRBV3-1/TRBV3-2 | once | CASSQDLGGGSASCNEQFF
TRBV6-2/TRBV6-3 | NA | CASSYTRSSYNEQFF
TRBV7-9 | NA | CASSLAGGPDEQFF
TRBV29-1 | few | CSVAKEGASTEAFF
TRBV4-3 | NA | CASSQGPNTGELFF